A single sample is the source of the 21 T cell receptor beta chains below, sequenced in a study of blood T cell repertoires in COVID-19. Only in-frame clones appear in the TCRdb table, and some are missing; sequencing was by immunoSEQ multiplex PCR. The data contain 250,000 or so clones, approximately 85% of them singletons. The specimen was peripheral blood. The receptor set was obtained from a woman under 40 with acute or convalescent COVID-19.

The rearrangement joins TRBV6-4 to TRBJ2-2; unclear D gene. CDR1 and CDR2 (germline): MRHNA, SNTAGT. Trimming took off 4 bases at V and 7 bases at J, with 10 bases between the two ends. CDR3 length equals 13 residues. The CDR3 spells CASSVKSSGELFF. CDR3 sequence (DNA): TGTGCCAGCAGTGTGAAGAGTAGCGGGGAGCTGTTTTTT.

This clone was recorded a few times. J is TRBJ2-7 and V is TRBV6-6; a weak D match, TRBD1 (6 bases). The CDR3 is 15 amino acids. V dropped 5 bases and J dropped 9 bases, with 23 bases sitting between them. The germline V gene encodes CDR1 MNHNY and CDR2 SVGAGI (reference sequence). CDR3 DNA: TGTGCCAGCAGTGATCTCACAGGGACCTACGTGGGGCAGTACTTC. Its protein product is CASSDLTGTYVGQYF.

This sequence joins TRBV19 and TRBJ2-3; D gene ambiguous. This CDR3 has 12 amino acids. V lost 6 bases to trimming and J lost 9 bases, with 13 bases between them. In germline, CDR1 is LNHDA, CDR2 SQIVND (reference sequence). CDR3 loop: CASSFPGSTQYF. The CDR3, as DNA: TGTGCCAGTAGCTTCCCGGGTTCCACGCAGTATTTT.

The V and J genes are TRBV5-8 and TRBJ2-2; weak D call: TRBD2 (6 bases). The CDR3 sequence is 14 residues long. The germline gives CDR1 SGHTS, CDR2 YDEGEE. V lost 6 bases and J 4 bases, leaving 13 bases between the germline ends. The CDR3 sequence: CASKRAGATGELFF. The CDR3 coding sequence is TGTGCCAGCAAGCGGGCAGGCGCCACCGGGGAGCTGTTTTTT. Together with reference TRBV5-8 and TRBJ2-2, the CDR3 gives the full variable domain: EAGVTQSPTHLIKTRGQQATLRCSPISGHTSVYWYQQALGLGLQFLLWYDEGEERNRGNFPPRFSGRQFPNYSSELNVNALELEDSALYLCASKRAGATGELFFGEGSRLTVL.

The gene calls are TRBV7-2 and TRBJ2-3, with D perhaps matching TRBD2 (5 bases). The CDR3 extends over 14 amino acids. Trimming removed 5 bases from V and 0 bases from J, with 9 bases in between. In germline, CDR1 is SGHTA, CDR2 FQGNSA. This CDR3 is CASSPGLSTDTQYF. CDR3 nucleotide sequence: TGTGCCAGCAGCCCAGGACTCAGCACAGATACGCAGTATTTT.

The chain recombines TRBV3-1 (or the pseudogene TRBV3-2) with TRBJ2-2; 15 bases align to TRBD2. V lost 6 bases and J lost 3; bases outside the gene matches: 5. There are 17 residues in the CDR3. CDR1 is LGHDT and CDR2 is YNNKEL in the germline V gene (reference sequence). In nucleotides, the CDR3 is TGTGCCAGCAGTGGGGGACTAGCGGGAGGTTACACCGGGGAGCTGTTTTTT. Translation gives CASSGGLAGGYTGELFF.

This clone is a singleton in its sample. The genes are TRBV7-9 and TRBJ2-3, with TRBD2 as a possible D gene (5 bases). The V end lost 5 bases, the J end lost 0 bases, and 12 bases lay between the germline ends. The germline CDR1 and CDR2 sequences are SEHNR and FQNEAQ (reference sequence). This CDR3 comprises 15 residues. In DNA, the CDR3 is TGTGCCAGCAGCCTTAGAGCGGACAGCACAGATACGCAGTATTTT. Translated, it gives CASSLRADSTDTQYF.

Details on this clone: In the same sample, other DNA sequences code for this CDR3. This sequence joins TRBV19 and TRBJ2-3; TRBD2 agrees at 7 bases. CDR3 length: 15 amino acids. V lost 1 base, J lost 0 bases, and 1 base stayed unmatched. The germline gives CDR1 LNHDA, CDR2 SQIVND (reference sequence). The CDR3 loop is CASSIGGGSTDTQYF. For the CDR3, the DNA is TGTGCCAGTAGTATAGGCGGGGGAAGCACAGATACGCAGTATTTT.

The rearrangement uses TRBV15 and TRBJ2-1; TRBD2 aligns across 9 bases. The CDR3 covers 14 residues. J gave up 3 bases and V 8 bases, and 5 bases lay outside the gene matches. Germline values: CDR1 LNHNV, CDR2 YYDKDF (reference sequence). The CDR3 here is CATVSSGVYNEQFF. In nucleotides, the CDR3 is TGTGCCACCGTCTCTAGCGGGGTCTACAATGAGCAGTTCTTC.

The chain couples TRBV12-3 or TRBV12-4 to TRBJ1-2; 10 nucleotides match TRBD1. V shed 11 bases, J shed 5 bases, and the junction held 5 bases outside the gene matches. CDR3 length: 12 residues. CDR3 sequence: CALDRGHYGYTF. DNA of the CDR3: TGTGCCCTAGACAGGGGGCATTATGGCTACACCTTC.

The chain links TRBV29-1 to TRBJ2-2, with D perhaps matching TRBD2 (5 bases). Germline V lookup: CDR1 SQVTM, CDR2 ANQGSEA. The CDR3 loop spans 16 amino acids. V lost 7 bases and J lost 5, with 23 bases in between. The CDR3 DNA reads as TGCAGCGCTACGCGAGGGCCTAGTGGTTGGACCGGGGAGCTGTTTTTT. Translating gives CSATRGPSGWTGELFF.

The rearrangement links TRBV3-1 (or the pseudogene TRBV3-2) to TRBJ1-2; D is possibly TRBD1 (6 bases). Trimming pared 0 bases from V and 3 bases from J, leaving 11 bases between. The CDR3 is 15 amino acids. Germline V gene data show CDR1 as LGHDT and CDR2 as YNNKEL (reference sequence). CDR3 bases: TGTGCCAGCAGCCAAGATCCGACAGGATACTATGGCTACACCTTC. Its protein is CASSQDPTGYYGYTF.

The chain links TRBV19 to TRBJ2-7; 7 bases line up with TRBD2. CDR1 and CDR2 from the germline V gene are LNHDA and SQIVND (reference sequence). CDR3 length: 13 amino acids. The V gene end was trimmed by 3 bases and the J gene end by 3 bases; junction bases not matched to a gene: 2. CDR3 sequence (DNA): TGTGCCAGTAGTATTGCGGGAGTCTACGAGCAGTACTTC. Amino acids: CASSIAGVYEQYF.

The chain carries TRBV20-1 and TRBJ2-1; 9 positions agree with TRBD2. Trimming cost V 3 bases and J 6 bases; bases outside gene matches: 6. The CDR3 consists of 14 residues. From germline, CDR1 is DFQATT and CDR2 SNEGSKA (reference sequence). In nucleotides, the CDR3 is TGCAGTGCTAGTGTCCTAGCGGGACTCAATGAGCAGTTCTTC. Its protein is CSASVLAGLNEQFF.

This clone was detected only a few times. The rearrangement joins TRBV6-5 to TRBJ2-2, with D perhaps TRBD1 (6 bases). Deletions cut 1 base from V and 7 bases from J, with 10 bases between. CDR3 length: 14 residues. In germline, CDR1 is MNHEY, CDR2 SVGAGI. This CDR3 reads CASSYWGQDGELFF. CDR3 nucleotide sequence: TGTGCCAGCAGTTACTGGGGGCAGGACGGGGAGCTGTTTTTT.

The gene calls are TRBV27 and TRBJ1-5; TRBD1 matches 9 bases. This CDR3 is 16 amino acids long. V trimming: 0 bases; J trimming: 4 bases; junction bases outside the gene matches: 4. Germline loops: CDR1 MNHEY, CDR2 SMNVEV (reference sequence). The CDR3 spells CASSLSDRGGNQPQHF. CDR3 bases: TGTGCCAGCAGTTTATCGGACAGGGGAGGGAATCAGCCCCAGCATTTT.

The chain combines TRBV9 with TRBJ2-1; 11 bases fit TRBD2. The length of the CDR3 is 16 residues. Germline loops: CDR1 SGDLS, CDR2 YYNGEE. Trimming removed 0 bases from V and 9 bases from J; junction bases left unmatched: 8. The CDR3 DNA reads TGTGCCAGCAGCGTAGGCGTAACTAGCGGGAGCACTGAGCAGTTCTTC. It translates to CASSVGVTSGSTEQFF. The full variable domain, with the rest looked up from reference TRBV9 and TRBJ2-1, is DSGVTQTPKHLITATGQRVTLRCSPRSGDLSVYWYQQSLDQGLQFLIQYYNGEERAKGNILERFSAQQFPDLHSELNLSSLELGDSALYFCASSVGVTSGSTEQFFGPGTRLTVL.

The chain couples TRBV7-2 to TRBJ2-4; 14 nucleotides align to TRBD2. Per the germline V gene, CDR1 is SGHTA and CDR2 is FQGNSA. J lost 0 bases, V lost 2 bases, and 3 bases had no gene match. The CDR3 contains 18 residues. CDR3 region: CASSLLTSGRVAKNIQYF. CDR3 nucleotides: TGTGCCAGCAGCTTATTGACTAGCGGGAGGGTAGCCAAAAACATTCAGTACTTC.

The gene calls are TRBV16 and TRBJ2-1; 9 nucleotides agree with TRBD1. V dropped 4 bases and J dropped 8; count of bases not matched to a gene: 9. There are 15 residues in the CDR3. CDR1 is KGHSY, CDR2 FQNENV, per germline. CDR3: CASSRPGTGNDEQFF. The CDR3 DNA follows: TGTGCCAGCAGCCGCCCCGGGACAGGGAACGATGAGCAGTTCTTC.

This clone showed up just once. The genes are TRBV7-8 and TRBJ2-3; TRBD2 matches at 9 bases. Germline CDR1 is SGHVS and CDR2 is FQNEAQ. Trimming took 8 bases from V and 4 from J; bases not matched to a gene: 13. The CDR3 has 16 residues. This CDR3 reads CASALYSGRSADTQYF. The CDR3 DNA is TGTGCCAGCGCCCTTTATAGCGGGAGAAGCGCAGATACGCAGTATTTT.

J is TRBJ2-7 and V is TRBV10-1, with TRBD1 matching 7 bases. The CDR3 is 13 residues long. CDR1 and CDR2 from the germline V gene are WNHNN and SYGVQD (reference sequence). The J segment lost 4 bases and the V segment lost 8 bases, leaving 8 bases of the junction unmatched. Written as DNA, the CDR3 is TGCGCCAGCGCGCGACAGGGATCGTACGAGCAGTACTTC. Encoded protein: CASARQGSYEQYF.